A selection of T cell receptor beta chains follows, all from one sample in a study of cytomegalovirus exposure and HLA in healthy donors. Generated by immunoSEQ multiplex PCR, the TCRdb table keeps only in-frame clones and is missing some. The sample has roughly 130,000 clones; roughly 86% are singletons. Sequenced sample: PBMCs. The source is a woman younger than 45 in good health and CMV-seronegative. The CDR3 runs from the conserved cysteine through the conserved F or W. The order of the fields is clone size, D gene, V gene, J gene, CDR3 DNA, CDR3 protein. A D gene is named only where the DNA matches it firmly. Size is stated for part of the rows, as once, few or many counts, or as a class when the clone is expanded.

NA	TRBD1	TRBV28	TRBJ2-7	TGTGCCAGCACTACCGGGACAGGCTTTGCCTACGAGCAGTACTTC	CASTTGTGFAYEQYF
NA	NA	TRBV15	TRBJ1-3	TGTGCCAGCGGGGACTCTGGAAACACCATATATTTT	CASGDSGNTIYF
NA	TRBD2	TRBV5-1	TRBJ2-3	TGCGCCAGCACCCCCGGAGCGGGGCGCACAGATACGCAGTATTTT	CASTPGAGRTDTQYF
NA	TRBD2	TRBV27	TRBJ2-5	TGTGCCAGCAGTTCCTCCTTCGGCGCAGCGGGGGAAGAGACCCAGTACTTC	CASSSSFGAAGEETQYF
NA	TRBD1	TRBV18	TRBJ2-7	TGTGCCAGCTCATCCGGACAGGTCGCCTACGAGCAGTACTTC	CASSSGQVAYEQYF
NA	NA	TRBV9	TRBJ2-5	TGTGCCAGCAGCGTAGGCGTGACAAGAAAAGAGACCCAGTACTTC	CASSVGVTRKETQYF
once	TRBD1	TRBV4-1	TRBJ1-2	TGCGCCAGCAGCCAAGATGCCCTGGGACAGTATGGCTACACCTTC	CASSQDALGQYGYTF
NA	NA	TRBV5-6	TRBJ2-5	TGTGCCAGCAGCTTATATGGGGCCCTTGGGACCCAGTACTTC	CASSLYGALGTQYF
NA	NA	TRBV6-1	TRBJ2-3	TGTGCCACCCTTGTAGCGCCCGTAGGGGATACGCAGTATTTT	CATLVAPVGDTQYF
NA	NA	TRBV6-5	TRBJ1-5	TGTGCCGAAGGACAGATCCCCAATCAGCCCCAGCATTTT	CAEGQIPNQPQHF
NA	TRBD1	TRBV7-8	TRBJ2-1	TGTGCCAGCAGACGGACGGGACAGGGTGGTATTGAGCAGTTCTTC	CASRRTGQGGIEQFF
NA	NA	TRBV5-6	TRBJ2-5	TGTGCCAGCAGCTCAAACACAGGGGCGGGGGAGACCCAGTACTTC	CASSSNTGAGETQYF
NA	NA	TRBV7-9	TRBJ1-5	TGTGCCAGCAGCTTAGACGGGGGTCAGCCCCAGCATTTT	CASSLDGGQPQHF
few	TRBD1	TRBV18	TRBJ2-7	TGTGCCAGCTCCAGGGACAGCCTGGGCGGGGAGCAGTACTTC	CASSRDSLGGEQYF
NA	TRBD2	TRBV4-3	TRBJ2-3	TGCGCCAGCAGCCAAGGAACTAGCGGGGATTCCACAGATACGCAGTATTTT	CASSQGTSGDSTDTQYF
NA	NA	TRBV5-1	TRBJ1-1	TGCGCCAGCAGCTTGGAGCGGGGATCCACTGAAGCTTTCTTT	CASSLERGSTEAFF
few	TRBD1	TRBV9	TRBJ1-6	TGTGCCAGCAGCCTGGGGACAGCTTATAATTCACCCCTCCACTTT	CASSLGTAYNSPLHF
few	NA	TRBV5-1	TRBJ1-4	TGCGCCAGCAGCTTGGATCTGGAAAAACTGTTTTTT	CASSLDLEKLFF
few	TRBD1	TRBV9	TRBJ1-2	TGTGCCAGCTCCCCCTCTGGACAGGCGATCTATGGCTACACCTTC	CASSPSGQAIYGYTF
NA	TRBD1	TRBV2	TRBJ1-1	TGTGCCAGCGGGGACAGGGGGCCCTATGAAGCTTTCTTT	CASGDRGPYEAFF
NA	TRBD2	TRBV5-1	TRBJ2-1	TGCGCCAGCAGCGTAACTAGCGGGGGCCTGGTCAATGAGCAGTTCTTC	CASSVTSGGLVNEQFF
NA	TRBD1	TRBV10-1	TRBJ2-5	TGCGCCAGCAGATACAAGGGGGCTGGGGAGACCCAGTACTTC	CASRYKGAGETQYF
once	NA	TRBV6-5	TRBJ2-3	TGTGCCAGCAGAGAGCGTATTACAGATACGCAGTATTTT	CASRERITDTQYF
few	NA	TRBV4-2	TRBJ2-1	TGTGCCAGCAGCCAAGATCCCTGGGGGCGACGGTACAATGAGCAGTTCTTC	CASSQDPWGRRYNEQFF
NA	TRBD1	TRBV7-9	TRBJ1-3	TGTGCCAGCAGCCGCGGGACAGCTGGAAACACCATATATTTT	CASSRGTAGNTIYF
once	NA	TRBV5-5	TRBJ1-2	TGTGCCAGCAGCTTGGCCGAGAACTATGGCTACACCTTC	CASSLAENYGYTF
NA	NA	TRBV6-5	TRBJ2-5	TGTGCCAGCAGCCTAGGGGGGGCCACTAGAGAGACCCAGTACTTC	CASSLGGATRETQYF
NA	TRBD2	TRBV29-1	TRBJ2-1	TGCAGCGCCAAGTCGACTAGCGGGAGCTCCTACAATGAGCAGTTCTTC	CSAKSTSGSSYNEQFF
NA	TRBD1	TRBV10-3	TRBJ1-1	TGTGCCATCAGTGAGTCGAAGGGGGCCAGGAACACTGAAGCTTTCTTT	CAISESKGARNTEAFF